This entry lists 17 T cell receptor beta chains sequenced from one sample in a study of blood T cells in healthy people across ages (dated by TCRdb to the mid-2010s). Library generation was performed with 5' RACE. Sequencing instrument: Illumina HiSeq 2500. A second PCR of roughly 7 to 12 cycles was performed with a sample-barcoded 5' primer and a J-beta primer mix. Starting from the raw public reads, TCRdb applied fastp trimming at Q25, assembled clones with MiXCR and retained in-frame beta chains. Each record represents a unique CDR3 protein, reported with the most common genes and DNA among its rows. The sample table contains 2 million or so distinct CDR3 sequences; only one count was recorded for approximately 50% of them. The ten largest clonotypes hold approximately 2% of the sample. The sample taken for sequencing was blood. These TCRs come from a woman between 35 and 50 years old in good health.

This clonotype was picked up a small number of times. This rearrangement joins TRBV20-1 to TRBJ2-7; 7 bases agree with TRBD2. The CDR3 sequence is 15 residues long. CDR1 and CDR2 (germline): DFQATT, SNEGSKA (reference sequence). J lost 1 base, V lost 1 base, and 7 bases had no gene match. For the CDR3, the DNA is TGCAGTGCTAGAGGAAGGCGGGGGTTTTCCTACGAGCAGTACTTC. This encodes CSARGRRGFSYEQYF.

This chain links TRBV15 with TRBJ1-4; 12 bases fit TRBD1. The CDR3 is made up of 16 amino acids. J lost 0 bases, V lost 8 bases, and 4 bases had no gene match. Germline CDR1 LNHNV, CDR2 YYDKDF (reference sequence). CDR3 sequence: CATRDRGLPTNEKLFF. The CDR3 DNA follows: TGTGCCACCCGGGACAGGGGGCTTCCAACTAATGAAAAACTGTTTTTT.

This clonotype has just a few counts. The chain couples TRBV6-1 to TRBJ2-2, with TRBD2 as a possible D gene (5 bases). The CDR3 loop spans 15 amino acids. The ends were cut back, 3 bases at V and 5 bases at J, with 13 bases in the middle. The V gene's germline CDR1 is MNHNS and CDR2 SASEGT. CDR3 loop: CASSDEREWTGELFF. The CDR3, as DNA: TGTGCCAGCAGTGATGAGAGGGAATGGACCGGGGAGCTGTTTTTT.

The J gene is TRBJ1-2, the V gene TRBV6-5; perhaps TRBD1 as D (5 bases). V was pared by 6 bases and J by 4 bases, with 15 bases between. CDR1 is MNHEY and CDR2 is SVGAGI in the germline V gene. The CDR3 has 14 residues. For the CDR3, the DNA is TGTGCCAGCAGCTCGGGGGTTAAGGGCTATGGCTACACCTTC. It is translated as CASSSGVKGYGYTF.

The chain uses TRBV6-1 and TRBJ2-5; no reliable D call. Gene TRBJ2-7 matches the end of the DNA better, so the J call may be wrong. This CDR3 comprises 12 residues. CDR1 is MNHNS and CDR2 is SASEGT in the germline V gene. DNA of the CDR3: TGTGCCAGCAGTGAACCCAAATACGAGCAGTACTTC. This gives the protein CASSEPKYEQYF.

The chain couples TRBV12-3 or TRBV12-4 to TRBJ2-1; D might be TRBD2 (6 bases). The V end lost 6 bases, the J end lost 5 bases, and 23 bases lay between the germline ends. This CDR3 has 17 residues. CDR3 DNA sequence: TGTGCCAGCAGAGGGTCCTTTGGGGGGAGTCGTAACAATGAGCAGTTCTTC. Translating gives CASRGSFGGSRNNEQFF.

The chain carries TRBV27 and TRBJ1-2; D might be TRBD1 (6 bases). Looked up from germline, CDR1 is MNHEY and CDR2 is SMNVEV (reference sequence). The CDR3 has 15 residues. The V end was cut by 2 bases, the J end by 2 bases, with 12 bases between. The CDR3 here is CASSLRGTVNYGYTF. In DNA, the CDR3 is TGTGCCAGCAGTTTAAGGGGGACGGTGAACTATGGCTACACCTTC.

This clonotype was recorded once. This chain links TRBV5-1 with TRBJ1-1; no firm D call. The CDR3 has 13 residues. The V gene lost 4 bases and the J gene lost 1 base, with 8 bases spanning the gap. The germline V gene has CDR1 SGHRS and CDR2 YFSETQ. The CDR3 reads CASSQWPNTEAFF. CDR3 in DNA: TGCGCCAGCAGCCAGTGGCCGAACACTGAAGCTTTCTTT.

The chain uses TRBV10-3 and TRBJ1-1; unclear D gene. V dropped 5 bases and J dropped 1 base, with 14 bases sitting between them. The CDR3 loop spans 15 amino acids. Per the germline V gene, CDR1 is ENHRY and CDR2 is SYGVKD. The CDR3 spells CAISHGQESNTEAFF. The CDR3 DNA sequence: TGTGCCATCAGTCATGGTCAGGAATCGAACACTGAAGCTTTCTTT.

The CDR3 bases are TGTGCCACCAGCAGTGACATGGGCCACGAACAGCCCCAGCATTTT. Translation gives CATSSDMGHEQPQHF. The chain uses TRBV15 and TRBJ1-5; D unresolved. CDR1 is LNHNV and CDR2 is YYDKDF in the germline V gene (reference sequence). V shed 3 bases and J shed 7 bases, with 16 bases lying between them. The CDR3 is 15 residues long.

The J gene is TRBJ1-5, the V gene TRBV6-6; TRBD1 aligns across 10 bases. The CDR3 runs to 16 residues. Losses at the gene ends were 4 bases for V and 2 bases for J; bases not matched to a gene: 5. Germline-derived CDR1 and CDR2 are MNHNY and SVGAGI (reference sequence). The CDR3 DNA follows: TGTGCCAGCAGTTTCCGACAGGGGGCCGGCAATCAGCCCCAGCATTTT. Translation gives CASSFRQGAGNQPQHF.

This rearrangement joins TRBV6-1 to TRBJ1-2; no definite D call. Germline V gene data show CDR1 as MNHNS and CDR2 as SASEGT. The CDR3 covers 12 residues. V lost 4 bases, J lost 4 bases, and 7 bases lay in between. The CDR3 DNA is TGTGCCAGCAGTGCCTCCCTCTATGGCTACACCTTC. The encoded protein is CASSASLYGYTF.

The genes are TRBV6-2 or TRBV6-3 and TRBJ2-1; TRBD2 matches 11 bases. CDR3 length: 17 amino acids. Trimming took 4 bases from V and 5 from J; bases not matched to a gene: 10. CDR1 MNHEY and CDR2 SVGEGT come from the germline V gene. The CDR3 DNA reads TGTGCCAGCAGTTTGGGGCCGGGACTAGCGGCCCACAATGAGCAGTTCTTC. It translates to CASSLGPGLAAHNEQFF.

The CDR3 region has the DNA TGTGCCAGCAGCCTACATAGCTCTGGGGCCAACGTCCTGACTTTC. Protein product: CASSLHSSGANVLTF. The chain joins TRBV3-1 to TRBJ2-6; no clear D. This CDR3 has 15 amino acids. From germline, CDR1 is LGHDT and CDR2 YNNKEL (reference sequence). V lost 4 bases, J lost 0 bases, and 7 bases lay in between.

This clonotype has a single count. This chain joins TRBV7-2 and TRBJ1-6; D perhaps matches TRBD1 (6 bases). V lost 2 bases to trimming and J lost 6 bases, with 14 bases between them. The V gene's germline CDR1 is SGHTA and CDR2 FQGNSA. The CDR3 spans 16 residues. The CDR3 reads CASSLQGGLSNSPLHF. CDR3 nucleotides: TGTGCCAGCAGCTTACAAGGGGGACTAAGTAATTCACCCCTCCACTTT.

This clonotype was observed a few times. The V gene is TRBV27, the J gene TRBJ2-3; 14 bases agree with TRBD2. The CDR3 extends over 17 amino acids. V lost 5 bases and J lost 4; bases outside the gene matches: 8. Per germline, CDR1 MNHEY and CDR2 SMNVEV (reference sequence). Written as DNA, the CDR3 is TGTGCCAGCAGTCTCGCAGCGGGACTAGCGGGGGCAGATACGCAGTATTTT. Translation: CASSLAAGLAGADTQYF.

The V and J genes are TRBV7-2 and TRBJ2-6; 8 nucleotides align to TRBD1. There are 18 residues in the CDR3. The V and J ends lost 1 base and 0 bases, in that order; junction bases with no gene match: 5. Germline lookup yields CDR1 SGHTA and CDR2 FQGNSA. The CDR3 DNA reads as TGTGCCAGCAGCTTAGGGGACAGGTCATTCTCTGGGGCCAACGTCCTGACTTTC. It translates to CASSLGDRSFSGANVLTF.